This T cell receptor (beta chain) was retrieved from a study of blood T cell repertoires in COVID-19. Whole-study context: Samples of COVID-19 (acute and convalescent) were obtained from the United States, Italy and Spain.

The CDR3 runs 17 residues. V lost 2 bases and J 5 bases, leaving 21 bases between the germline ends. Looked up from germline, CDR1 is KGHSH and CDR2 is LQKENI. This clone was observed once. In the study's own analysis: From reference gene primer amplification, estimates of nucleated cell counts were derived. The method was immunoSEQ multiplex PCR; TCRdb's version includes in-frame clones alone and lacks a portion of them. V, J and clone size are those of that table, while D and trimming were read from the DNA. Here the sample spans approximately 40,000 clones, around 90% being singletons. Sequencing was done on a sample of peripheral blood. This clonotype originated in a man aged 60 to 69 with acute or convalescent COVID-19. The rearrangement uses TRBV18 and TRBJ2-5, with D possibly matching TRBD1 (5 bases). In DNA, the CDR3 is TGTGCCAGCTCACCATCTGTATCTGAGGCAGGGCCGGAGACCCAGTACTTC. Its protein product is CASSPSVSEAGPETQYF.